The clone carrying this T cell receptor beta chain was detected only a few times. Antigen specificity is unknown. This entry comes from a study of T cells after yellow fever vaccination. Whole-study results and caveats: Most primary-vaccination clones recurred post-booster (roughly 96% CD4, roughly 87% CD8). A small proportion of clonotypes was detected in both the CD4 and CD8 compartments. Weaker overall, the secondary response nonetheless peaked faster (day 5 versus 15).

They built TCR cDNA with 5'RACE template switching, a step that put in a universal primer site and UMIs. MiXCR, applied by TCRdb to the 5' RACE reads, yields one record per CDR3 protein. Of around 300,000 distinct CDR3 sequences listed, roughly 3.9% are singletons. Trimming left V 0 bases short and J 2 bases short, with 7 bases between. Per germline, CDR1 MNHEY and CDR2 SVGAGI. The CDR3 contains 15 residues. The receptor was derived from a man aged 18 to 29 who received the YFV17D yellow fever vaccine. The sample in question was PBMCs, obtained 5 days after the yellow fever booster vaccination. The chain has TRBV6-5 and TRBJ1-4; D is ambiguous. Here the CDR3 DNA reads TGTGCCAGCAGTTACTCGGTGTACACTAATGAAAAACTGTTTTTT. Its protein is CASSYSVYTNEKLFF.